This T cell receptor (beta chain) was captured in a study of technical replicates of blood from a handful of donors. The CDR3 loop spans 15 amino acids. J lost 6 bases, V lost 2 bases, and 6 bases had no gene match. In germline, CDR1 is SGHNT, CDR2 YENEEA. Libraries were prepared by immunoSEQ multiplex PCR; TCRdb keeps only in-frame clonotypes and omits some of them. The profile shows about 14,000 clones, 80% of them singletons. The sample was PBMCs. This TCR was sampled from a human donor in good health. V and J are TRBV11-3 and TRBJ2-1; 8 bases agree with TRBD2. As DNA, the CDR3 is TGTGCCAGCAGCTTAAGCCTCGCGGGGGGCAATGAGCAGTTCTTC. Amino acids: CASSLSLAGGNEQFF.